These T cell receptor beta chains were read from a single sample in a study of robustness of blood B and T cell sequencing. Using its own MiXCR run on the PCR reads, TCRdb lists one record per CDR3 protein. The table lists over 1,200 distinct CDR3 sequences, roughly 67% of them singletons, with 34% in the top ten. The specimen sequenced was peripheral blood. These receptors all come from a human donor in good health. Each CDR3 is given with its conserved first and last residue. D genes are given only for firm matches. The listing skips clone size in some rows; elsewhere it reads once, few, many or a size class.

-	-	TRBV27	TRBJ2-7	CASSQSSQGGQYF	TGTGCCAGCAGTCAAAGTAGCCAGGGGGGGCAGTACTTC
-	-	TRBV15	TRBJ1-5	CTTSRDGSRDQPQHF	TGTACCACCAGCCGGGACGGTAGTAGAGATCAGCCCCAGCATTTT
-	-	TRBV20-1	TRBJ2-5	CSANSRGPQETQYF	TGCAGTGCGAATAGTAGGGGTCCCCAAGAGACCCAGTACTTC
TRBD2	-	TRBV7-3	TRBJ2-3	CASSPSGGGDTQYF	TGTGCCAGCAGCCCTAGCGGGGGGGGAGATACGCAGTATTTT
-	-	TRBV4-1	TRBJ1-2	CASSQRQVGFGNYGYTF	TGCGCCAGCAGCCAACGACAGGTGGGGTTTGGGAACTATGGCTACACCTTC
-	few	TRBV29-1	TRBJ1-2	CSVDTGWGGYTF	TGCAGCGTTGACACAGGTTGGGGTGGCTACACCTTC
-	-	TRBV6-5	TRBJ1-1	CASSYRELNTEAFF	TGTGCCAGCAGTTACAGGGAATTGAACACTGAAGCTTTCTTT
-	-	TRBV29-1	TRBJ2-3	CSVVGSSSSLGDTQYF	TGCAGCGTTGTCGGGAGTAGCTCATCCCTCGGGGATACGCAGTATTTT
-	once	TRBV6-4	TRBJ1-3	CASSRLEGPFGSTIYF	TGTGCCAGCAGTCGACTTGAAGGTCCCTTTGGTAGCACCATATATTTT
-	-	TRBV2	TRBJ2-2	CASSEGHNLDPNTGELFF	TGTGCCAGCAGTGAAGGTCACAACCTAGATCCGAACACCGGGGAGCTGTTTTTT
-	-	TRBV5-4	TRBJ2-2	CASREGAANTGELFF	TGTGCCAGCAGGGAGGGGGCCGCGAACACCGGGGAGCTGTTTTTT
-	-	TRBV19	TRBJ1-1	CASRVSGHPITEAFF	TGTGCCAGTAGGGTTTCCGGGCACCCAATCACTGAAGCTTTCTTT
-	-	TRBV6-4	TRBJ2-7	CASSAYYEQYF	TGTGCCAGCAGTGCCTACTACGAGCAGTACTTC
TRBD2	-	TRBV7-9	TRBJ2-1	CASTPGSGGSNEQFF	TGTGCCAGCACCCCTGGGAGCGGGGGGAGCAATGAGCAGTTCTTC
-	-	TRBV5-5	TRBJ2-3	CASSLRVTDTQYF	TGTGCCAGCAGCTTGAGAGTCACAGATACGCAGTATTTT
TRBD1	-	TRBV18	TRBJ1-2	CASSPGQVGYTF	TGTGCCAGCTCACCCGGACAGGTTGGCTACACCTTC
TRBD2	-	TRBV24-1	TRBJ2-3	CATSDRRPQTSGGTDTQYF	TGTGCCACCAGTGACCGCCGCCCCCAAACTAGCGGGGGTACAGATACGCAGTATTTT
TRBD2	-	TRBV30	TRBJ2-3	CAWSRGLAGDFTDTQYF	TGTGCCTGGAGTAGGGGGCTAGCGGGGGACTTCACAGATACGCAGTATTTT
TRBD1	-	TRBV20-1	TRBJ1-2	CSASSGGLGYTF	TGCAGTGCTAGTTCAGGGGGCCTCGGCTACACCTTC